Sequencing of this TCR delta chain was carried out in a study of Vδ1+ human thymocytes. General study results and limits: Thymic TRG and TRD repertoires appeared highly polyclonal.

A remark on this clone: Its antigen is not known.

Sequences come from RNA converted to cDNA by reverse transcription. CDR3 amplicons came from multiplex PCR with pooled V-gene forward and constant-region reverse primers. TCRdb reapplied CATT to the multiplex PCR reads. Of approximately 58,000 delta-chain clones in the sample, approximately 16% are singletons; the top ten hold 0.3% to 0.45%. The V end lost 4 bases, the J end lost 10 bases, and 37 bases lay between the germline ends. The germline gives CDR1 TSWWSYY, CDR2 QGS. The CDR3 extends over 20 amino acids. The sample consisted of Vdelta1+ gamma-delta thymocytes from the thymus. Subset specified: FACS-sorted CD3+ TCRalphabeta- TCRVdelta1+ TCRVdelta2- thymocytes. The sequence derives from a girl under three years old who had congenital heart surgery. V usage is TRDV1 and J usage is TRDJ1; D is possibly TRDD3 (7 bases). The CDR3 bases are TGTGCTCTTGGGGGCCCAGGCCTTCCAACGGAGGGATACCTCAAGCGGGTACTCATCTTT. Its translation is CALGGPGLPTEGYLKRVLIF.